This T cell receptor beta chain is drawn from a study of blood T cell repertoires in COVID-19. Overall study: Both acute and convalescent COVID-19 samples were obtained from the United States, Italy and Spain.

Per the authors' pipeline: Reference gene primer amplification in the assay estimated nucleated cell counts. Repertoires were generated with immunoSEQ multiplex PCR, while TCRdb's copy carries only in-frame clones and drops some. Clone size and V and J calls were adopted from that table, with D and trimming inferred from the DNA. The table records 150,000 to 200,000 clones, 65% to 85% of them present only once. The sample comprised peripheral blood. The clonotype comes from a man aged 70-80 years with active or convalescent COVID-19.

CDR3 in amino acids: CASSFGQAGETQYF. CDR3 sequence (DNA): TGCGCCAGCAGCTTCGGACAGGCCGGAGAGACCCAGTACTTC. This chain connects TRBV5-1 to TRBJ2-5; 7 bases fit TRBD1. Germline CDR1 and CDR2: SGHRS and YFSETQ. CDR3 length: 14 amino acids. Unmatched junction bases numbered 5, after V lost 2 bases and J lost 4 bases.